The present entry profiles one T cell receptor (beta chain) with its context. The antigen is unknown. The assay was immunoSEQ multiplex PCR, and TCRdb's table has in-frame clones only and misses some. Of tens of thousands of clones listed, under 90% were seen once; the top ten hold 0.11%. The V gene lost 0 bases and the J gene lost 4 bases, with 13 bases spanning the gap. Germline-derived CDR1 and CDR2 are SGHRS and YFSETQ. The CDR3 totals 15 residues. This record belongs to a study of graft-versus-host responses after intestinal transplantation. Study summary: The study gave all recipients anti-thymocyte globulin induction, then tacrolimus and steroids for approximately 3 years.

Notes on the study in general: Some patients had graft-donor T cell macrochimerism. In their allografts, the ratios of graft-versus-host to host-versus-graft T cell clones were high. GvH clones appeared in recipient marrow, some first in ileum or blood. Among circulating GvH clones, peak levels were associated with early post-transplant declines in HvG clones.

This TCR came from a human donor who received an intestinal transplant. This rearrangement joins TRBV5-1 to TRBJ1-1; D is uncertain. The sample consisted of unstimulated CD4+ T cells sorted from spleen or lymph node cells, taken before intestinal transplant. CDR3 bases: TGCGCCAGCAGCTTGGTAGCCCAGACGGGCACTGAAGCTTTCTTT. It yields the protein CASSLVAQTGTEAFF.